The 8 T cell receptor beta chains in this list originate from one sample, sequenced in a study of regulatory T cells in long-lasting Graves disease. Time point denoted: newly diagnosed GD, antithyroid drugs for less than 3 months. Making the TCR library involved RNA that had been extracted from PBMCs. Arm-PCR of CDR3 regions and iRepertoire HTBI primers were used to build TCR beta libraries. TCRdb fed the multiplex PCR reads into MiXCR, producing one record per CDR3 protein. The table includes fewer than 400,000 distinct CDR3 sequences, under 20% detected once. Sample: peripheral blood mononuclear cells (PBMCs), taken at new diagnosis, from a patient treated with antithyroid drugs. The receptors here all came from a female donor with Graves disease.

The gene calls are TRBV10-3 and TRBJ2-7, with 11 bases fitting TRBD2. V lost 6 bases to trimming and J lost 0 bases; unmatched junction nucleotides: 4. Per germline, CDR1 ENHRY and CDR2 SYGVKD. The CDR3 loop spans 15 amino acids. CDR3: CAISGGLAVSYEQYF. In DNA, the CDR3 is TGTGCCATCAGCGGGGGACTAGCGGTCTCCTACGAGCAGTACTTC.

This clonotype was seen at least ten times. This rearrangement joins TRBV7-2 to TRBJ2-7; 7 bases agree with TRBD2. This CDR3 is built from 14 residues. The germline gives CDR1 SGHTA, CDR2 FQGNSA. This CDR3 is CASRPSGGSYEPYV. In DNA, the CDR3 is TGTGCCAGCAGACCGTCCGGGGGGAGCTACGAGCCGTACGTC.

The J gene is TRBJ2-1, the V gene TRBV15; D is ambiguous. In germline, CDR1 is LNHNV, CDR2 YYDKDF (reference sequence). The CDR3 loop spans 18 amino acids. The ends were cut back, 0 bases at V and 0 bases at J, with 15 bases in the middle. The CDR3: CATSRDPPSVSSYNEQFF. DNA of the CDR3: TGTGCCACCAGCAGAGACCCCCCCTCCGTAAGCTCCTACAATGAGCAGTTCTTC.

This clonotype occurred many times. The J gene is TRBJ2-5, the V gene TRBV20-1; TRBD1 is a possible D gene (7 bases). Trimming took off 5 bases at V and 2 bases at J, with 12 bases between the two ends. Germline V gene lookup returns CDR1 DFQATT and CDR2 SNEGSKA (reference sequence). CDR3 length: 13 amino acids. The CDR3 DNA follows: TGCAGTGCTCAGGGGGGCCGACAAGAGACCCAGTACTTC. Protein product: CSAQGGRQETQYF.

This clonotype was seen many times. The chain combines TRBV19 with TRBJ2-7; D perhaps matches TRBD2 (6 bases). This CDR3 contains 13 residues. Germline V CDR1 and CDR2: LNHDA, SQIVND (reference sequence). The V end was cut by 3 bases, the J end by 10 bases, with 16 bases between. In nucleotides, the CDR3 is TGTGCCAGTAGTATGCCGGACTCGGGGGACCAGTACTTC. Translating gives CASSMPDSGDQYF.

In this sample, this clonotype turned up a few times. This chain links TRBV27 with TRBJ2-7; 15 bases are shared with TRBD2. In germline, CDR1 is MNHEY, CDR2 SMNVEV (reference sequence). The CDR3 has 19 amino acids. V lost 5 bases to trimming and J lost 0 bases; unmatched junction nucleotides: 11. This CDR3 reads CASSAGQGLAGGFSYEQYF. CDR3 bases: TGTGCCAGCAGTGCTGGACAAGGACTAGCGGGAGGGTTCTCCTACGAGCAGTACTTC.

This sequence joins TRBV20-1 and TRBJ2-1, with D hard to call. Trimming shortened V by 0 bases and J by 0 bases, and 15 bases separated the two germline ends. The CDR3 totals 17 residues. The germline V gene has CDR1 DFQATT and CDR2 SNEGSKA (reference sequence). The CDR3 DNA reads as TGCAGTGCTAGAGAGGCTGATCCACGGAGCTCCTACAATGAGCAGTTCTTC. This translates into CSAREADPRSSYNEQFF.

On this clonotype itself: Germline is not matched at one junction end, which may reflect a read error. The rearrangement links TRBV5-1 to TRBJ2-3, with D perhaps matching TRBD2 (6 bases). The CDR3 sequence is 14 residues long. The germline CDR1 and CDR2 sequences are SGHRS and YFSETQ. The CDR3 DNA reads TGCGCCAGCAGCTCGACTAGAAGCACAGATACTCAGTGTTTT. This gives the protein CASSSTRSTDTQCF. Full variable domain (outside the CDR3, taken from reference TRBV5-1 and TRBJ2-3): KAGVTQTPRYLIKTRGQQVTLSCSPISGHRSVSWYQQTPGQGLQFLFEYFSETQRNKGNFPGRFSGRQFSNSRSEMNVSTLELGDSALYLCASSSTRSTDTQCFGPGTRLTVL.